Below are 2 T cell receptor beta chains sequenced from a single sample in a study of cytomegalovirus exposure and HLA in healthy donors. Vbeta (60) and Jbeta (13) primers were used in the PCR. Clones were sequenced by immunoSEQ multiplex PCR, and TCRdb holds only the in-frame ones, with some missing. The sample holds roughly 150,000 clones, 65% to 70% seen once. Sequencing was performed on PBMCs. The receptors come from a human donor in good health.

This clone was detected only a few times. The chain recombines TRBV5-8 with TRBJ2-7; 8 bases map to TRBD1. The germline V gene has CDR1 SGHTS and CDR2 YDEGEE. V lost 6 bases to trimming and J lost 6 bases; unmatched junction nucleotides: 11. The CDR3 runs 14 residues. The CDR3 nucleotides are TGTGCCAGCATACGGTCCAGGGGGCGCGCCGAGCAGTACTTC. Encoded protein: CASIRSRGRAEQYF.

The CDR3 region is CALSREAKGYEQYF. The CDR3 DNA follows: TGCGCCCTATCGCGGGAGGCTAAGGGCTACGAGCAGTACTTC. The chain carries TRBV23-1 and TRBJ2-7, with 8 bases lining up with TRBD2. TRBV23-1 is reported as an ORF; its role is uncertain. The junction had 12 bases not matched to a gene; V was cut back by 11 bases and J by 3 bases. The CDR3 spans 14 residues.